A single sample gave rise to the 23 T cell receptor beta chains below, sequenced in a study of blood T cell repertoires in COVID-19. The table came from immunoSEQ multiplex PCR; TCRdb's copy has only in-frame clones and leaves some out. The table includes more than 200,000 clones, around nine tenths detected once. The specimen was peripheral blood. The receptors here all came from a woman aged 60-75 years with COVID-19, enrolled during active disease.

V and J are TRBV6-2 or TRBV6-3 and TRBJ2-7; TRBD1 might be the D (6 bases). The CDR3 totals 13 residues. Trimming took off 2 bases at V and 6 bases at J, with 11 bases between the two ends. CDR1 and CDR2 from the germline V gene are MNHEY and SVGEGT. As DNA, the CDR3 is TGTGCCAGCAGTTACCCTGGGGGCGGCGAGCAGTACTTC. This translates into CASSYPGGGEQYF.

The gene calls are TRBV3-1 (or the pseudogene TRBV3-2) and TRBJ2-3, with 8 bases lining up with TRBD2. This CDR3 has 16 residues. Germline CDR1 LGHDT, CDR2 YNNKEL (reference sequence). The junction had 5 bases not matched to a gene; V was cut back by 2 bases and J by 1 base. The CDR3 here is CASSQLAGKRTDTQYF. The CDR3, as DNA: TGTGCCAGCAGCCAATTAGCGGGGAAACGCACAGATACGCAGTATTTT.

The rearrangement joins TRBV5-4 to TRBJ1-4; D possibly corresponds to TRBD1 (5 bases). This CDR3 has 14 residues. Trimming took off 1 base at V and 4 bases at J, with 8 bases between the two ends. Germline CDR1 reads SGHNT; CDR2 reads YYREEE (reference sequence). The CDR3 nucleotides read TGTGCCAGCAGCTTGAAGCAGGGTAATGAAAAACTGTTTTTT. It codes for CASSLKQGNEKLFF.

V is TRBV5-1 and J is TRBJ1-2; D gene ambiguous. Per the germline V gene, CDR1 is SGHRS and CDR2 is YFSETQ. This CDR3 has 17 residues. V lost 0 bases and J 4 bases, leaving 19 bases between the germline ends. The CDR3: CASSLATGRPGSYGYTF. The CDR3 DNA follows: TGCGCCAGCAGCTTGGCTACCGGACGGCCCGGGAGCTATGGCTACACCTTC.

On this clone itself: The DNA is omitted, as the CDR3 cannot be located on it reliably, and the CDR3 follows TCRdb's listing. The V call is TRBV6-2 or TRBV6-3, the J call TRBJ1-2; the table's TRBD1 call for D was not verified on the DNA. The CDR3 extends over 13 residues, inclusive of both ends. Germline CDR1 and CDR2: MNHEY and SVGEGT. CDR3 region: CASSTSGTGDYTF.

The chain is built from TRBV7-2 and TRBJ1-1, with 8 positions matching TRBD1. The CDR3 runs 14 residues. The germline V gene encodes CDR1 SGHTA and CDR2 FQGNSA. Trimming removed 7 bases from V and 2 bases from J; junction bases left unmatched: 6. In nucleotides, the CDR3 is TGTGCCAGCACCCGGGACAGGATAAACACTGAAGCTTTCTTT. Protein: CASTRDRINTEAFF.

The rearrangement links TRBV28 to TRBJ1-2; D gene uncertain. The germline V and J ends were trimmed by 4 bases and 2 bases, with 11 bases remaining between them. CDR1 and CDR2 from the germline V gene are MDHEN and SYDVKM. CDR3 length: 14 amino acids. The CDR3 sequence is CASSSLPGNYGYTF. For the CDR3, the DNA is TGTGCCAGCAGTTCCCTACCGGGGAACTATGGCTACACCTTC.

This clone was found a few times. The CDR3 DNA follows: TGTGCCAGCAGCTTCAGATCTAGTCGGAGTGGTAATGAGCAGTTCTTC. Residues: CASSFRSSRSGNEQFF. J is TRBJ2-1 and V is TRBV7-9; D unclear. Germline V CDR1 and CDR2: SEHNR, FQNEAQ (reference sequence). The CDR3 covers 16 residues. The germline V and J ends were trimmed by 3 bases and 7 bases, with 19 bases remaining between them. Looking up the rest from reference TRBV7-9 and TRBJ2-1 gives the full variable domain: DTGVSQNPRHKITKRGQNVTFRCDPISEHNRLYWYRQTLGQGPEFLTYFQNEAQLEKSRLLSDRFSAERPKGSFSTLEIQRTEQGDSAMYLCASSFRSSRSGNEQFFGPGTRLTVL.

J is TRBJ1-5 and V is TRBV19; the D is unclear. V gave up 3 bases and J gave up 0 bases, with 9 bases separating them. The germline CDR1 and CDR2 sequences are LNHDA and SQIVND (reference sequence). This CDR3 has 15 residues. The CDR3 here is CASSISRPSNQPQHF. The CDR3, as DNA: TGTGCCAGTAGTATCTCCAGGCCTAGCAATCAGCCCCAGCATTTT.

The V and J genes are TRBV5-8 and TRBJ1-3; D is unresolved. The CDR3 extends over 14 amino acids. The germline CDR1 and CDR2 sequences are SGHTS and YDEGEE. V shed 5 bases and J shed 0 bases, with 9 bases lying between them. For the CDR3, the DNA is TGTGCCAGCAGAGTATCCGGCTCTGGAAACACCATATATTTT. It encodes CASRVSGSGNTIYF.

In regard to this clone: The same CDR3 is also encoded by other DNA sequences in this sample. The chain uses TRBV19 and TRBJ1-5; 10 bases fit TRBD1. The CDR3 runs to 14 residues. Unmatched junction bases numbered 3, after V lost 4 bases and J lost 6 bases. The V gene's germline CDR1 is LNHDA and CDR2 SQIVND (reference sequence). Here the CDR3 DNA reads TGTGCCAGTAGTACGACAGGGGGCGGTCAGCCCCAGCATTTT. This translates into CASSTTGGGQPQHF.

This clone was observed a handful of times. CDR3 region: CASSPEVAGELFF. As DNA, the CDR3 is TGTGCCAGCAGCCCTGAGGTGGCCGGGGAGCTGTTTTTT. The rearrangement joins TRBV6-4 to TRBJ2-2; D remains ambiguous. CDR1 is MRHNA, CDR2 SNTAGT, per germline. The CDR3 has 13 amino acids. Trimming took 6 bases from V and 6 from J, leaving 11 bases between them.

The gene calls are TRBV10-1 and TRBJ1-1, with D maybe TRBD1 (5 bases). CDR3 length: 13 residues. Germline-derived CDR1 and CDR2 are WNHNN and SYGVQD (reference sequence). V lost 4 bases, J lost 1 base, and 7 bases lay in between. CDR3 residues: CASSGGGNTEAFF. In nucleotides, the CDR3 is TGCGCCAGCAGTGGGGGGGGGAACACTGAAGCTTTCTTT.

The chain joins TRBV27 to TRBJ2-2; TRBD1 might be the D (5 bases). The CDR3 is 14 residues long. With 6 bases removed from V and 0 bases from J, the gap between germline ends came to 8 bases. Per the germline V gene, CDR1 is MNHEY and CDR2 is SMNVEV (reference sequence). Here the CDR3 DNA reads TGTGCCAGCAGAGCCAGGGCGAACACCGGGGAGCTGTTTTTT. Protein product: CASRARANTGELFF.

This clone was picked up a small number of times. DNA of the CDR3: TGTGCCAGCAGATACAGGGGATTCGTGGATACGCAGTATTTT. Its translation is CASRYRGFVDTQYF. The chain joins TRBV6-4 to TRBJ2-3; 7 nucleotides align to TRBD1. J gave up 6 bases and V 6 bases, and 9 bases lay outside the gene matches. The CDR3 sequence is 14 residues long. Germline lookup yields CDR1 MRHNA and CDR2 SNTAGT.

This chain joins TRBV5-4 and TRBJ2-7; D is perhaps TRBD1 (6 bases). CDR3 length: 12 amino acids. The V gene's germline CDR1 is SGHNT and CDR2 YYREEE (reference sequence). Trimming cost V 2 bases and J 4 bases, with 7 bases left between them. CDR3 sequence: CASSFRGYEQYF. The CDR3 DNA follows: TGTGCCAGCAGCTTCAGGGGTTACGAGCAGTACTTC.

This clone was picked up one time. This chain connects TRBV7-9 to TRBJ2-1; weak D call: TRBD2 (6 bases). Germline CDR1 reads SEHNR; CDR2 reads FQNEAQ (reference sequence). V was trimmed by 0 bases and J by 12 bases, leaving 6 bases between them. The CDR3 totals 11 residues. CDR3 loop: CASSLAGGQFF. DNA for the CDR3: TGTGCCAGCAGCTTAGCGGGAGGGCAGTTCTTC. Variable domain in full (rest from reference TRBV7-9 and TRBJ2-1): DTGVSQNPRHKITKRGQNVTFRCDPISEHNRLYWYRQTLGQGPEFLTYFQNEAQLEKSRLLSDRFSAERPKGSFSTLEIQRTEQGDSAMYLCASSLAGGQFFGPGTRLTVL.

This chain links TRBV7-3 with TRBJ2-1; 13 bases are shared with TRBD2. The CDR3 loop spans 17 amino acids. Per the germline V gene, CDR1 is SGHTA and CDR2 is FQGTGA. V lost 5 bases and J lost 1; bases outside the gene matches: 5. The CDR3 DNA reads TGTGCCAGCAGCGTCGGGACTAGCGGGATTTCCTACAATGAGCAGTTCTTC. Protein: CASSVGTSGISYNEQFF.

The V call is TRBV24-1, the J call TRBJ1-2; D might be TRBD1 (6 bases). Germline-derived CDR1 and CDR2 are KGHDR and SFDVKD. The CDR3 is 13 amino acids. V was cut by 2 bases and J by 7 bases, with 10 bases left in between. CDR3 sequence (DNA): TGTGCCACCAGTGATTGGGACAACGGTGGCTACACCTTC. This gives the protein CATSDWDNGGYTF.

The J gene is TRBJ2-5, the V gene TRBV9, with D uncertain. This CDR3 is built from 16 residues. Germline CDR1 is SGDLS and CDR2 is YYNGEE. Trimming removed 0 bases at V and 0 bases at J, with 12 bases between. For the CDR3, the DNA is TGTGCCAGCAGCGTAGGCCCCCGGTATTACCAAGAGACCCAGTACTTC. Protein sequence: CASSVGPRYYQETQYF. Full variable domain (outside the CDR3, taken from reference TRBV9 and TRBJ2-5): DSGVTQTPKHLITATGQRVTLRCSPRSGDLSVYWYQQSLDQGLQFLIQYYNGEERAKGNILERFSAQQFPDLHSELNLSSLELGDSALYFCASSVGPRYYQETQYFGPGTRLLVL.

This rearrangement joins TRBV24-1 to TRBJ2-1; 7 nucleotides align to TRBD2. Per the germline V gene, CDR1 is KGHDR and CDR2 is SFDVKD. V was pared by 8 bases and J by 9 bases, with 12 bases of the junction left unmatched. CDR3 length: 14 amino acids. CDR3 nucleotide sequence: TGTGCCACCAATCCCGGCGGGAGAGGAATTGAGCAGTTCTTC. Amino acid sequence: CATNPGGRGIEQFF.

The CDR3: CASSIGHLTSYEQFF. For the CDR3, the DNA is TGTGCCAGTAGTATCGGCCACCTGACTAGCTATGAGCAGTTCTTC. The V call is TRBV19, the J call TRBJ2-1, with TRBD2 identical over 7 bases. Germline loops: CDR1 LNHDA, CDR2 SQIVND (reference sequence). The CDR3 is 15 residues long. Trimming cost V 3 bases and J 8 bases; bases outside gene matches: 10.

J is TRBJ1-1 and V is TRBV4-1; no definite D call. V was cut by 1 base and J by 7 bases, with 16 bases left in between. There are 15 residues in the CDR3. From germline, CDR1 is MGHRA and CDR2 YSYEKL. The CDR3: CASSQVAVAGGEAFF. The CDR3 coding sequence is TGCGCCAGCAGCCAAGTTGCCGTCGCGGGCGGTGAAGCTTTCTTT.